What follows are 18 T cell receptor beta chains derived from one specimen sequenced in a study of cytomegalovirus exposure and HLA in healthy donors. The repertoire was sequenced with immunoSEQ multiplex PCR; TCRdb's copy has only in-frame clones and lacks some. The sample carries roughly 270,000 clones, 70% to 90% recorded once. Input material: PBMCs. Receptors were obtained from a woman aged 18 to 35 in good health and CMV-seronegative.

The chain joins TRBV11-2 to TRBJ2-7; 9 nucleotides match TRBD1. Germline V gene sequence: CDR1 SGHAT, CDR2 FQNNGV. The V segment lost 2 bases and the J segment 3 bases; nucleotides outside the gene matches: 5. The CDR3 extends over 15 amino acids. CDR3 nucleotide sequence: TGTGCCAGCAGCTTACCGGGACAGGGAAGCTACGAGCAGTACTTC. Protein sequence: CASSLPGQGSYEQYF. The full variable domain, its missing parts supplied by reference TRBV11-2 and TRBJ2-7, is EAGVAQSPRYKIIEKRQSVAFWCNPISGHATLYWYQQILGQGPKLLIQFQNNGVVDDSQLPKDRFSAERLKGVDSTLKIQPAKLEDSAVYLCASSLPGQGSYEQYFGPGTRLTVT.

The chain combines TRBV9 with TRBJ1-2; tentatively, D is TRBD1 (5 bases). CDR3 length equals 14 residues. CDR1 and CDR2 from the germline V gene are SGDLS and YYNGEE. V was cut by 4 bases and J by 2 bases, with 12 bases left in between. The CDR3 region has the DNA TGTGCCAGCAGCCCCCAAGACAGAAACTATGGCTACACCTTC. Translated: CASSPQDRNYGYTF.

V gene TRBV28 combines with J gene TRBJ2-1, with 8 bases lining up with TRBD1. The trim removed 4 bases at V and 4 bases at J, leaving 12 bases unmatched. This CDR3 has 17 amino acids. The germline CDR1 and CDR2 sequences are MDHEN and SYDVKM. The CDR3 here is CASSSSGRGPVYNEQFF. As DNA, the CDR3 is TGTGCCAGCAGTTCAAGCGGCAGGGGGCCGGTATACAATGAGCAGTTCTTC.

J is TRBJ2-3 and V is TRBV11-1; 8 bases agree with TRBD1. The CDR3 covers 15 residues. Germline CDR1 is SGHAT and CDR2 is FQDESV (reference sequence). Trimming took 5 bases from V and 4 from J; bases not matched to a gene: 8. The CDR3 is CASSQYRGEADTQYF. The CDR3 nucleotides are TGTGCCAGCAGCCAGTACAGGGGGGAAGCAGATACGCAGTATTTT.

This chain joins TRBV27 and TRBJ2-2; TRBD1 matches 8 bases. The V gene end was trimmed by 3 bases and the J gene end by 1 base; junction bases not matched to a gene: 7. This CDR3 comprises 17 residues. CDR1 is MNHEY, CDR2 SMNVEV, per germline (reference sequence). The chain's CDR3 is CASSFPLGQVNTGELFF. In DNA form, the CDR3 reads TGTGCCAGCAGTTTCCCCCTGGGACAGGTGAACACCGGGGAGCTGTTTTTT.

The chain recombines TRBV2 with TRBJ2-1; 9 positions match TRBD1. The CDR3 runs 14 residues. With V trimmed by 4 bases and J by 8 bases, 6 bases remained unmatched. Per the germline V gene, CDR1 is SNHLY and CDR2 is FYNNEI. This CDR3 is CASSAGTGRDEQFF. CDR3 DNA sequence: TGTGCCAGCAGTGCCGGGACAGGGCGGGATGAGCAGTTCTTC.

The chain uses TRBV11-2 and TRBJ2-1; D is perhaps TRBD2 (6 bases). Trimming took 3 bases from V and 5 from J, leaving 11 bases between them. This CDR3 is 14 amino acids long. Looked up from germline, CDR1 is SGHAT and CDR2 is FQNNGV. CDR3 nucleotide sequence: TGTGCCAGCAGCTTCTCGGGGGAAAACAATGAGCAGTTCTTC. It codes for CASSFSGENNEQFF.

The chain employs TRBV19 and TRBJ1-2; the D gene is possibly TRBD1 (6 bases). Trimming stripped 5 bases from V and 4 bases from J, with 11 bases between. The CDR3 covers 13 residues. Germline CDR1 is LNHDA and CDR2 is SQIVND (reference sequence). The CDR3 DNA sequence: TGTGCCAGTAGTCTCGAGGGGGTCTATGGCTACACCTTC. This sequence encodes CASSLEGVYGYTF.

The gene calls are TRBV5-1 and TRBJ2-3, with no clear D. CDR1 and CDR2 from the germline V gene are SGHRS and YFSETQ. The CDR3 extends over 12 amino acids. The V end was cut by 4 bases, the J end by 0 bases, with 3 bases between. The CDR3 here is CASSHSTDTQYF. The DNA of the CDR3 is TGCGCCAGCAGCCATAGCACAGATACGCAGTATTTT.

The V gene is TRBV5-6, the J gene TRBJ1-1, with TRBD1 identical over 9 bases. The CDR3 contains 15 residues. The germline gives CDR1 SGHDT, CDR2 YYEEEE. With 3 bases clipped from V and 1 base from J, the junction kept 4 bases outside the gene matches. Written as DNA, the CDR3 is TGTGCCAGCAGCTGGGGGACAGGGCGGAACACTGAAGCTTTCTTT. Protein: CASSWGTGRNTEAFF.

The rearrangement uses TRBV9 and TRBJ2-7; 8 nucleotides match TRBD2. V was clipped by 4 bases and J by 6 bases; unmatched bases: 15. This CDR3 comprises 16 residues. CDR1 and CDR2 (germline): SGDLS, YYNGEE. For the CDR3, the DNA is TGTGCCAGCAGCCACCCGTCTGGGGCGGGAGGACGCGAGCAGTACTTC. Encoded protein: CASSHPSGAGGREQYF.

The chain uses TRBV2 and TRBJ2-7; tentatively, D is TRBD2 (5 bases). The germline gives CDR1 SNHLY, CDR2 FYNNEI. Trimming took off 5 bases at V and 3 bases at J, with 17 bases between the two ends. The length of the CDR3 is 15 residues. In DNA form, the CDR3 reads TGTGCCAGCAGTTTCATCTATTCTAGCAACTACGAGCAGTACTTC. It translates to CASSFIYSSNYEQYF.

The chain uses TRBV14 and TRBJ1-2, with 8 bases that match TRBD1. Germline V gene data show CDR1 as SGHDN and CDR2 as FVKESK. V shed 6 bases, J shed 8 bases, and the junction held 8 bases outside the gene matches. The CDR3 length is 13 residues. The CDR3 nucleotides read TGTGCCAGCAGTCCAGGGGGCGCTTACGGCTACACCTTC. It yields the protein CASSPGGAYGYTF.

The chain couples TRBV19 to TRBJ2-5; D is uncertain. Trimming took 4 bases from V and 1 from J, leaving 10 bases between them. This CDR3 region has 14 residues. Per the germline V gene, CDR1 is LNHDA and CDR2 is SQIVND (reference sequence). The CDR3 sequence: CASSNIGVQETQYF. CDR3 coding DNA: TGTGCCAGTAGTAATATAGGAGTCCAAGAGACCCAGTACTTC.

V and J are TRBV6-1 and TRBJ2-5; possibly TRBD1 for D (9 bases). Trimming removed 4 bases from V and 5 bases from J, with 29 bases in between. This CDR3 has 19 amino acids. Germline CDR1 reads MNHNS; CDR2 reads SASEGT. The CDR3 DNA follows: TGTGCCAGCAGTGTAGGAGAGTTCGTTAGCGGGACAGGGCACGAGACCCAGTACTTC. This sequence encodes CASSVGEFVSGTGHETQYF.

The chain recombines TRBV5-1 with TRBJ1-2; D might be TRBD1 (6 bases). Germline lookup yields CDR1 SGHRS and CDR2 YFSETQ. CDR3 length equals 11 residues. V was cut by 5 bases and J by 6 bases, with 8 bases left in between. The CDR3 spells CASSSGDGYTF. The CDR3 nucleotides read TGCGCCAGCAGTTCAGGGGATGGCTACACCTTC.

V usage is TRBV12-5 and J usage is TRBJ2-5; tentative D call: TRBD1 (6 bases). The V and J ends lost 6 bases and 5 bases respectively, with 10 bases between them. The germline V gene encodes CDR1 LGHNT and CDR2 FRNRAP. CDR3 length: 12 residues. CDR3 in DNA: TGTGCTAGTGGCACTAGGGGGGAGACCCAGTACTTC. Protein sequence: CASGTRGETQYF. Supplemented by reference TRBV12-5 and TRBJ2-5, the full variable domain reads DARVTQTPRHKVTEMGQEVTMRCQPILGHNTVFWYRQTMMQGLELLAYFRNRAPLDDSGMPKDRFSAEMPDATLATLKIQPSEPRDSAVYFCASGTRGETQYFGPGTRLLVL.

The chain is built from TRBV27 and TRBJ2-2; TRBD2 aligns across 11 bases. Germline assignment: CDR1 MNHEY and CDR2 SMNVEV (reference sequence). V gave up 6 bases and J gave up 5 bases; unmatched junction bases: 5. The CDR3 has 15 amino acids. CDR3 sequence reads: CASRLAGGGTGELFF. In DNA form, the CDR3 reads TGTGCCAGCAGATTAGCGGGAGGGGGTACCGGGGAGCTGTTTTTT.